The rows below give T cell receptor beta chains drawn from one sample of a study of early T cells in non-severe SARS-CoV-2 infection. TCRdb called the 5' RACE reads again in MiXCR, with one record for every CDR3 protein. The data hold about 83,000 distinct CDR3 sequences, with 9% to 15% observed a single time. The sample was whole blood. The receptors stem from an adult who was a healthcare worker with PCR-confirmed SARS-CoV-2 infection or an uninfected control (not recorded which). Each CDR3 is given with its conserved first and last residue.

>TRBV12-3/TRBV12-4|TRBJ2-7|17
CASSTRTGQLGGPEQYF
>TRBV7-2|TRBJ2-1|16
CASSPVFSREINEQFF
>TRBV29-1|TRBJ1-1|13
CSVDPTRGTEAFF
>TRBV2|TRBJ2-3|16
CASSEELAGPTDTQYF
>TRBV11-2|TRBJ2-6|15
CASIHPGGGANVLTF
>TRBV11-2|TRBJ2-5|16
CASSRVSGLAGGTQYF
>TRBV7-9|TRBJ2-3|14
CASSLTVSTDTQYF
>TRBV6-2/TRBV6-3|TRBJ1-1|12
CASSLTGSEAFF
>TRBV19|TRBJ1-5|16
CASSQDRGIGNQPQHF
>TRBV9|TRBJ1-1|13
CASSVDQGAEAFF
>TRBV9|TRBJ1-5|15
CASSVEGRSNQPQHF
>TRBV5-1|TRBJ2-2|15
CASSLAAGVGGELFF
>TRBV5-6|TRBJ2-7|12
CASRSGSYEQYF
>TRBV5-6|TRBJ1-1|19
CASSYSSPGQGRLNTEAFF
>TRBV10-3|TRBJ1-5|16
CAISDFQDGDNQPQHF
>TRBV29-1|TRBJ2-7|14
CSAGSETGRYEQYF
>TRBV7-3|TRBJ1-2|13
CASSNDNYNGYTF
>TRBV5-6|TRBJ1-2|13
CASRRQGPHGYTF
>TRBV23-1|TRBJ2-7|17
CASTEKGPGQGPYEQYF
>TRBV12-3/TRBV12-4|TRBJ2-3|14
CASSSSGRSDTQYF
>TRBV7-2|TRBJ2-1|15
CASSFGTSGYNEQFF
>TRBV7-9|TRBJ2-1|15
CASSLGDRSYNEQFF
>TRBV25-1|TRBJ1-5|14
CASSETGGAQPQHF
>TRBV11-2|TRBJ2-2|15
CASSHGQGITGELFF
>TRBV12-3/TRBV12-4|TRBJ2-5|13
CASSLAGVETQYF
>TRBV7-2|TRBJ2-1|20
CASSPRNSGRQGSSYNEQFF
>TRBV11-2|TRBJ1-2|15
CASSSQTQGASGYTF
>TRBV27|TRBJ2-1|14
CASSPRDVYNEQFF
>TRBV25-1|TRBJ1-6|15
CASKGQEDYNSPLHF
>TRBV15|TRBJ2-4|18
CATSRDRAGGTFKNIQYF
>TRBV20-1|TRBJ2-1|17
CSARGGLAGLSYNEQFF
>TRBV6-1|TRBJ2-3|15
CASSEAGGGWDTQYF